A selection of T cell receptor beta chains follows, all from one sample in a study of response to subunit inactivated influenza vaccine. TCRdb reprocessed the RT-PCR reads with MiXCR, giving one entry per CDR3 protein. The data contain more than 700,000 distinct CDR3 sequences, less than 25% of them singletons. Sequencing was performed on PBMCs from blood, taken roughly 5 days after vaccination. The receptors come from a man between 45 and 60 years old who received an inactivated influenza vaccine. Both conserved end residues are part of each CDR3. D genes are given only for firm matches. Expanded clones get a size class; other rows say once, few or many, or leave the size out.

few	TRBV18	TRBJ2-7	NA	CASSPLDLPYEQYF	TGTGCCAGCTCACCCCTGGATCTTCCGTACGAGCAGTACTTC
NA	TRBV6-1	TRBJ2-2	TRBD2	CASSASTSGGNTGELFF	TGTGCCAGCAGTGCATCGACTAGCGGGGGAAACACCGGGGAGCTGTTTTTT
NA	TRBV28	TRBJ2-3	TRBD1	CASSYYSTGGPTDTQYF	TGTGCCAGCAGTTACTACTCGACAGGGGGACCCACAGATACGCAGTATTTT
few	TRBV5-8	TRBJ1-2	TRBD1	CASSWNRDSYGYTF	TGTGCCAGCAGCTGGAACCGGGACAGCTATGGCTACACCTTC
NA	TRBV6-2/TRBV6-3	TRBJ2-7	NA	CASSYLVEYEQYF	TGTGCCAGCAGTTACTTGGTCGAGTACGAGCAGTACTTC
few	TRBV15	TRBJ1-1	NA	CATSRDFTEAFF	TGTGCCACCAGCAGAGATTTCACTGAAGCTTTCTTT
once	TRBV28	TRBJ2-1	NA	CASSNQYNEQFF	TGTGCCAGCAGTAATCAGTACAATGAGCAGTTCTTC
NA	TRBV12-3/TRBV12-4	TRBJ2-7	NA	CASSWGRRYEQYF	TGTGCCAGCAGTTGGGGACGCCGATACGAGCAGTACTTC
few	TRBV27	TRBJ2-1	NA	CASRTPKGGNEQFF	TGTGCCAGCAGAACCCCCAAGGGGGGCAATGAGCAGTTCTTC
NA	TRBV12-3/TRBV12-4	TRBJ1-3	NA	CASGPHQARSGNTIYF	TGTGCCAGCGGCCCCCACCAGGCGCGCTCTGGAAACACCATATATTTT
many	TRBV20-1	TRBJ2-7	TRBD1	CSAISTGQGLYEQYF	TGCAGTGCTATAAGTACGGGACAGGGATTGTACGAGCAGTACTTC
NA	TRBV6-5	TRBJ2-2	NA	CASREGQRELFF	TGTGCCAGCAGGGAAGGGCAGAGGGAGCTGTTTTTT
few	TRBV7-6	TRBJ1-6	NA	CASSLAIWQPTISYNSPLHF	TGTGCCAGCAGCTTAGCTATATGGCAGCCTACCATCTCCTATAATTCACCCCTCCACTTT
NA	TRBV28	TRBJ1-3	TRBD1	CATQGGSSGNTIYF	TGTGCCACCCAGGGGGGGAGCTCTGGAAACACCATATATTTT
many	TRBV20-1	TRBJ2-7	NA	CSARDWGQGSREYF	NA
NA	TRBV3-1	TRBJ1-2	NA	CASSQEYSHGYTF	TGTGCCAGCAGCCAAGAGTACAGTCATGGCTACACCTTC
few	TRBV7-7	TRBJ2-5	NA	CASSLAAGRTQYF	TGTGCTAGCAGCTTAGCGGCAGGAAGGACCCAGTACTTC
NA	TRBV28	TRBJ1-2	NA	CASRPPFRVDGYTF	TGTGCCAGCAGGCCCCCTTTTAGGGTCGACGGCTACACCTTC
NA	TRBV11-2	TRBJ2-7	NA	CASRPDSTYEQYF	TGTGCCAGCAGACCGGACAGTACCTACGAGCAGTACTTC
NA	TRBV21-1	TRBJ1-1	NA	CASSRVTEAFF	TGTGCCAGCAGCCGTGTTACTGAAGCTTTCTTT
few	TRBV6-2/TRBV6-3	TRBJ2-5	NA	CASSVVQGQETQYF	TGTGCCAGCAGTGTGGTTCAGGGCCAAGAGACCCAGTACTTC
few	TRBV20-1	TRBJ1-1	NA	CSAIVENTEAFF	TGCAGTGCAATTGTCGAGAACACTGAAGCTTTCTTT
few	TRBV7-8	TRBJ2-7	NA	CASSLEGGGPRYEQYF	TGTGCCAGCAGCTTAGAGGGGGGAGGGCCCAGGTACGAGCAGTACTTC
few	TRBV20-1	TRBJ2-5	TRBD2	CSATPPSGAQETQYF	TGCAGTGCTACCCCCCCTAGCGGGGCCCAAGAGACCCAGTACTTC
NA	TRBV20-1	TRBJ2-3	TRBD2	CSPELAGTDTQYF	TGCAGCCCAGAGCTAGCGGGCACAGATACGCAGTATTTT
many	TRBV12-3/TRBV12-4	TRBJ2-1	NA	CASTETGRYNEQFF	TGTGCCAGCACCGAGACAGGGAGGTACAATGAGCAGTTCTTC
NA	TRBV12-3/TRBV12-4	TRBJ2-1	TRBD1	CASSLRILGQGILNEQFF	TGTGCCAGCAGTTTAAGGATCTTGGGACAGGGGATTTTAAATGAGCAGTTCTTC
few	TRBV28	TRBJ2-1	NA	CASSYRTGSYNEQFF	TGTGCCAGCAGCTATCGGACGGGATCCTACAATGAGCAGTTCTTC
few	TRBV10-3	TRBJ2-7	TRBD1	CAISERGQRNFYEQYF	TGTGCCATCAGTGAGAGGGGACAGCGAAACTTCTACGAGCAGTACTTC
NA	TRBV4-1	TRBJ2-7	TRBD1	CASSGEDRSSSYEQYF	TGCGCCAGCAGCGGCGAGGACAGGTCTAGCTCCTACGAGCAGTACTTC
NA	TRBV4-3	TRBJ2-1	NA	CASSQEHISYNEQFF	TGCGCCAGCAGCCAAGAACACATTTCCTACAATGAGCAGTTCTTC
NA	TRBV6-6	TRBJ1-1	TRBD1	CAARQGNTEASF	TGTGCCGCACGACAGGGGAACACTGAAGCTTCCTTT
many	TRBV7-2	TRBJ2-2	NA	CASSFGFRTGELFF	TGTGCCAGCAGCTTCGGGTTTAGAACCGGGGAGCTGTTTTTT
few	TRBV29-1	TRBJ2-2	NA	CSVETDSTGELFF	TGCAGCGTAGAGACAGATAGCACCGGGGAGCTGTTTTTT
NA	TRBV20-1	TRBJ2-2	TRBD1	CSASGAGGTGELFF	TGCAGTGCTAGTGGCGCAGGGGGCACCGGGGAGCTGTTTTTT
NA	TRBV2	TRBJ2-1	TRBD2	CASTVREGYNEQFF	TGTGCCAGCACGGTGCGGGAGGGATACAATGAGCAGTTCTTC
few	TRBV5-1	TRBJ2-3	TRBD1	CASSSAETGVTDTQYF	TGCGCCAGCAGCTCGGCCGAGACAGGGGTCACAGATACGCAGTATTTT
NA	TRBV7-2	TRBJ2-1	NA	CASSLVRARPSYNEQFF	TGTGCCAGCAGCTTAGTTAGGGCCCGACCCTCCTACAATGAGCAGTTCTTC
NA	TRBV7-2	TRBJ2-3	NA	CASSPTRQGGAQYF	TGTGCCAGCAGCCCCACTCGACAGGGAGGAGCGCAGTATTTT
few	TRBV7-2	TRBJ2-7	TRBD2	CASSPGLAGEFTYEQYF	TGTGCCAGCAGCCCGGGACTAGCGGGAGAGTTCACCTACGAGCAGTACTTC
few	TRBV4-3	TRBJ2-1	NA	CASSQEGGPQRNEQFF	TGCGCCAGCAGCCAAGAAGGGGGGCCCCAAAGGAATGAGCAGTTCTTC
many	TRBV15	TRBJ2-2	NA	CATSRVGGELFF	TGTGCCACCAGCAGAGTCGGCGGGGAGCTGTTTTTT
many	TRBV7-8	TRBJ2-1	TRBD2	CASSLVGTRDNEQFF	TGTGCCAGCAGCTTAGTCGGGACTAGAGACAATGAGCAGTTCTTC
NA	TRBV11-1	TRBJ1-1	TRBD1	CASTEQGVDSEAFF	TGTGCCAGCACCGAACAGGGGGTTGACTCTGAAGCTTTCTTT
NA	TRBV15	TRBJ1-5	NA	CATSRIRGYDQPQHF	TGTGCCACCAGCCGGATCCGGGGGTACGATCAGCCCCAGCATTTT
NA	TRBV20-1	TRBJ2-2	NA	CSARGGKTGELFF	TGCAGTGCTAGAGGTGGAAAAACCGGGGAGCTGTTTTTT
few	TRBV7-2	TRBJ2-1	NA	CASSFSRANHNEQFF	TGTGCCAGCAGCTTCTCCAGGGCAAATCACAATGAGCAGTTCTTC
few	TRBV20-1	TRBJ2-7	TRBD2	CSARSGIAGHAYEQYF	TGCAGTGCCCGGAGTGGAATAGCGGGACACGCATACGAGCAGTACTTC
NA	TRBV2	TRBJ2-7	NA	CASSERRHEQYF	TGTGCCAGCAGTGAAAGGCGACACGAGCAGTACTTC
few	TRBV4-1	TRBJ2-1	TRBD2	CASSQDPLAGIYNEQFF	TGCGCCAGCAGCCAAGATCCCCTAGCGGGGATTTACAATGAGCAGTTCTTC
NA	TRBV7-2	TRBJ2-1	TRBD2	CASSGPSGSNNEQFF	TGTGCCAGCAGCGGACCTAGCGGGAGTAACAATGAGCAGTTCTTC
NA	TRBV20-1	TRBJ2-2	TRBD1	CSGQGARGTGELFF	TGCAGTGGGCAGGGGGCGCGGGGCACCGGGGAGCTGTTTTTT
NA	TRBV14	TRBJ1-1	NA	CASSQDRDSWGTEAFF	TGTGCCAGCAGCCAAGATCGTGATTCCTGGGGTACTGAAGCTTTCTTT
many	TRBV12-3/TRBV12-4	TRBJ1-2	NA	CASSLFPAQSF	TGTGCCAGCAGTTTGTTCCCAGCCCAGTCCTTC